A selection of T cell receptor beta chains follows, all from one sample in a study of cytomegalovirus exposure and HLA in healthy donors. Clones were read by immunoSEQ multiplex PCR, and TCRdb kept only the in-frame ones, dropping some. Found here are around 120,000 clones, around a tenth of them singletons; the top ten hold less than 4%. Sequenced input: PBMCs. These receptors were collected from a man aged 25-45 years in good health and CMV-seronegative. The CDR3 runs from the conserved cysteine through the conserved F or W. The D gene is left open where the match is weak. Where a row states a size, it is once, few, many or the class of an expanded clone; other rows omit it.

d_call clone_size j_call v_call cdr3_nt cdr3_aa
. . TRBJ1-2 TRBV27 TGTGCCAGCCTTCCCTCGGGGGGTTCTGGCTACACCTTC CASLPSGGSGYTF
. few TRBJ1-1 TRBV6-6 TGTGCCAGCGTTCCTGATGGAGGGGTCACTGAAGCTTTCTTT CASVPDGGVTEAFF
. few TRBJ2-2 TRBV5-1 TGCGCCAGCAGCTTTGGGTCGGGGTCCCGGAACACCGGGGAGCTGTTTTTT CASSFGSGSRNTGELFF
. . TRBJ2-7 TRBV5-1 TGCGCCAGCAGCTCCGAGCCTCAGGGTGCCCACGAGCAGTACTTC CASSSEPQGAHEQYF
TRBD2 . TRBJ2-4 TRBV5-6 TGTGCCAGCAGCCCTAACCCTGGGGCGGGGGGGCGAGGAAACATTCAGTACTTC CASSPNPGAGGRGNIQYF
. . TRBJ1-6 TRBV6-1 TGTGCCAGCAGTGAATGGCAGGATTTTAGCTCCTATAATTCACCCCTCCACTTT CASSEWQDFSSYNSPLHF
TRBD1 . TRBJ1-5 TRBV6-5 TGTGCCAGCAGTACACAGGGGGGCAATCAGCCCCAGCATTTT CASSTQGGNQPQHF
. . TRBJ1-2 TRBV5-8 TGTGCCAGCAGCTTGGTCGGGGGGTCGTTAGGCTATGGCTACACCTTC CASSLVGGSLGYGYTF
. . TRBJ1-3 TRBV5-1 TGCGCCAGCAGCTTCGAATACAGGGATGGAAACACCATATATTTT CASSFEYRDGNTIYF
. few TRBJ1-3 TRBV7-9 TGTGCCAGCAGCTTTGGGGGGGGCGCTGGAAACACCATATATTTT CASSFGGGAGNTIYF
. . TRBJ1-5 TRBV28 TGTGCCAGCAAGGGGTTAGTGTCGCCCCAGCATTTT CASKGLVSPQHF
TRBD2 few TRBJ2-2 TRBV5-1 TGCGCCAGCAGCTCCCGGACTAGCGGCGCCGGGGAGCTGTTTTTT CASSSRTSGAGELFF
. . TRBJ1-3 TRBV11-2 TGTGCCAGCAGCTTAGAGAGAGGCTTAAACACCATATATTTT CASSLERGLNTIYF
TRBD2 . TRBJ2-1 TRBV30 TGTGCCTGGAGTTATAAACTAGCGGGAGGGAATGTAAGAGGCAATGAGCAGTTCTTC CAWSYKLAGGNVRGNEQFF
TRBD1 few TRBJ2-7 TRBV7-7 TGTGCTAGCAGCTTGGGACAGGGTGGCTACGAGCAGTACTTC CASSLGQGGYEQYF
TRBD2 . TRBJ2-1 TRBV5-1 TGCGCCAGCAGCTTGGCCTCTACAGCGGGGGAGCAGTTCTTC CASSLASTAGEQFF
TRBD1 few TRBJ1-1 TRBV6-5 TGTGCCAGCAGATCGGGACAGGGGGGGAACACTGAAGCTTTCTTT CASRSGQGGNTEAFF
TRBD1 few TRBJ1-1 TRBV19 TGTGCCAGTAGTATGGGGGGACAGATGAACACTGAAGCTTTCTTT CASSMGGQMNTEAFF
. . TRBJ1-4 TRBV5-5 TGTGCCAGCAGCCGGAGTGAAAAACTGTTTTTT CASSRSEKLFF
TRBD1 few TRBJ1-2 TRBV29-1 TGCAGCGTTCCCCGGACAGGGCCAGACTATGGCTACACCTTC CSVPRTGPDYGYTF
. few TRBJ1-1 TRBV6-5 TGTGCCAGCAGTTACTCGCGGGGGCAGAACACTGAAGCTTTCTTT CASSYSRGQNTEAFF
. few TRBJ1-1 TRBV19 TGTGCCAGTAGTATCCTGGGAGGCACTGAAGCTTTCTTT CASSILGGTEAFF
TRBD2 . TRBJ2-2 TRBV5-1 TGCGCCAGCAGCTTGGATCTCGCTAGCGGGGAGACCGGGGAGCTGTTTTTT CASSLDLASGETGELFF
. few TRBJ1-1 TRBV11-2 TGTGCCAGCAGCTTACGGCTGAGTAGGGGCACTGAAGCTTTCTTT CASSLRLSRGTEAFF
. . TRBJ2-3 TRBV5-1 TGCGCCAGCAGCTTGTTCTCCCAGGTACCAAATACGCAGTATTTT CASSLFSQVPNTQYF
. . TRBJ1-1 TRBV7-9 TGTGCCAGCAGCCGGATGGTTTCCCCTCAACAGGAAGCTTTCTTT CASSRMVSPQQEAFF
. few TRBJ1-1 TRBV15 TGTGCCACCAGCAGACGAGCGAGCGATGAAGCTTTCTTT CATSRRASDEAFF